A single sample gave rise to the 8 T cell receptor beta chains below, sequenced in a study of low-dose radiotherapy and immunotherapy resistance in tumors. Time point reported: after trial treatment. Treatment of the sample: LDRT plus nivolumab, ipilimumab, low-dose cyclophosphamide and aspirin (RACIN trial). With TRAV- and TRBV-specific primers, first-strand cDNA was made, covering the alpha and beta chains. TCR amplification ran 15 to 25 PCR cycles using constant-region and V-primer adapter primers. TCRdb ran MiXCR on the reads and lists one entry per CDR3 protein. The sample carries 35,000 to 45,000 distinct CDR3 sequences, less than 30% recorded once. The sequenced sample was PBMCs, obtained after low-dose radiotherapy plus immunotherapy. These receptors all come from a male donor with prostate cancer.

There are many counts of this clonotype. The chain couples TRBV7-2 to TRBJ2-5; 7 bases map to TRBD2. In germline, CDR1 is SGHTA, CDR2 FQGNSA. The CDR3 totals 15 residues. Trimming at V came to 1 base and at J to 4 bases, leaving 6 bases not matched to a gene. CDR3 loop: CASSLVKGRGETQYF. The DNA of the CDR3 is TGTGCCAGCAGCTTAGTCAAAGGGAGGGGAGAGACCCAGTACTTC.

This clonotype was seen ten or more times. The chain uses TRBV7-2 and TRBJ2-7, with 14 bases matching TRBD2. CDR3 length: 17 amino acids. The V gene's germline CDR1 is SGHTA and CDR2 FQGNSA. J lost 3 bases, V lost 5 bases, and 9 bases had no gene match. The CDR3 spells CASSRMLGTSGGYEQYF. As DNA, the CDR3 is TGTGCCAGCAGCCGCATGCTGGGGACTAGCGGGGGCTACGAGCAGTACTTC.

Ten or more counts support this clonotype. The rearrangement links TRBV27 to TRBJ2-1, with TRBD2 identical over 8 bases. This CDR3 has 16 amino acids. Germline V gene data show CDR1 as MNHEY and CDR2 as SMNVEV (reference sequence). Trimming cost V 4 bases and J 4 bases; bases outside gene matches: 9. Here the CDR3 reads CASSSPLADPYNEQFF. For the CDR3, the DNA is TGTGCCAGCAGTTCGCCACTAGCGGACCCATACAATGAGCAGTTCTTC.

The table lists this clonotype with many counts. The chain employs TRBV5-1 and TRBJ2-1; 9 bases fit TRBD2. Germline CDR1 reads SGHRS; CDR2 reads YFSETQ. Trimming at V came to 6 bases and at J to 2 bases, leaving 9 bases not matched to a gene. The CDR3 spans 16 residues. CDR3 residues: CASKELSGGTYNEQFF. Here the CDR3 DNA reads TGCGCCAGCAAGGAGCTTAGCGGGGGAACCTACAATGAGCAGTTCTTC.

This clonotype was observed many times. This chain connects TRBV5-1 to TRBJ2-3, with 8 positions matching TRBD1. The CDR3 sequence is 16 residues long. Losses at the gene ends were 0 bases for V and 4 bases for J; bases not matched to a gene: 7. Per the germline V gene, CDR1 is SGHRS and CDR2 is YFSETQ. CDR3 nucleotides: TGCGCCAGCAGCTTGGGAGGACAGGGTTCTTCAGATACGCAGTATTTT. This encodes CASSLGGQGSSDTQYF. The complete variable domain, with remaining parts taken from reference TRBV5-1 and TRBJ2-3, reads KAGVTQTPRYLIKTRGQQVTLSCSPISGHRSVSWYQQTPGQGLQFLFEYFSETQRNKGNFPGRFSGRQFSNSRSEMNVSTLELGDSALYLCASSLGGQGSSDTQYFGPGTRLTVL.

Concerning this clonotype: Only one base separates this from a far larger clonotype, so it likely reflects a read error. The chain links TRBV2 to TRBJ2-1, with TRBD2 identical over 8 bases. The CDR3 has 15 amino acids. The junction had 14 bases not matched to a gene; V was cut back by 6 bases and J by 10 bases. CDR1 SNHLY and CDR2 FYNNEI come from the germline V gene. The CDR3 loop reads CASSPGGGFSYEQFF. The CDR3 region has the DNA TGTGCCAGCAGCCCGGGGGGGGGTTTCTCCTACGAGCAGTTCTTC.

The rearrangement links TRBV19 to TRBJ2-1; 12 bases are a match to TRBD2. The germline V gene has CDR1 LNHDA and CDR2 SQIVND (reference sequence). The CDR3 sequence is 16 residues long. V lost 4 bases and J lost 6; bases outside the gene matches: 7. Here the CDR3 reads CASSTSSGRAFNEQFF. CDR3 nucleotide sequence: TGTGCCAGTAGTACTTCTAGCGGGAGGGCCTTCAATGAGCAGTTCTTC.

This clonotype was seen many times. The chain uses TRBV7-2 and TRBJ1-2; D might be TRBD1 (6 bases). Deletions cut 2 bases from V and 0 bases from J, with 10 bases between. The CDR3 extends over 15 amino acids. CDR1 and CDR2 (germline): SGHTA, FQGNSA. The CDR3 DNA reads as TGTGCCAGCAGCTTACCACAGGGAGCTAACTATGGCTACACCTTC. Translation: CASSLPQGANYGYTF.